The present TCR beta chain was sequenced within a study of CD8+ T cells in alopecia areata. Study context: Treatment comprised oral tofacitinib, 5 to 10 mg twice daily, in treated patients.

Trimming removed 0 bases at V and 2 bases at J, with 12 bases between. The CDR3 sequence is 16 residues long. CDR1 is LGHNA, CDR2 YSLEER, per germline. The authors extracted RNA and reverse transcribed it into cDNA as the sequencing template. Profiling relied on immunoSEQ multiplex PCR, and the TCRdb table lists in-frame clones only, not all of them. The sample yields 110,000 or so clones, 56% seen once. Broader study findings: Lesional scalp, especially alopecia totalis/universalis, showed higher clonality than normal scalp.

In regard to this clone: Its antigen is undetermined.

Noted treatment: oral pan-JAK inhibitor, 5-10 mg twice daily. Individuals with alopecia areata gave both lesional scalp punch biopsies and peripheral blood for collection. This chain connects TRBV4-3 to TRBJ2-3; D not resolved. Sample: CD4+ T cells sorted from blood, taken at week 24, from a patient treated with tofacitinib. This receptor was obtained from a human donor with alopecia areata. Here the CDR3 DNA reads TGCGCCAGCAGCCAAGATTCGAACAGAGCCACAGATACGCAGTATTTT. It translates to CASSQDSNRATDTQYF.